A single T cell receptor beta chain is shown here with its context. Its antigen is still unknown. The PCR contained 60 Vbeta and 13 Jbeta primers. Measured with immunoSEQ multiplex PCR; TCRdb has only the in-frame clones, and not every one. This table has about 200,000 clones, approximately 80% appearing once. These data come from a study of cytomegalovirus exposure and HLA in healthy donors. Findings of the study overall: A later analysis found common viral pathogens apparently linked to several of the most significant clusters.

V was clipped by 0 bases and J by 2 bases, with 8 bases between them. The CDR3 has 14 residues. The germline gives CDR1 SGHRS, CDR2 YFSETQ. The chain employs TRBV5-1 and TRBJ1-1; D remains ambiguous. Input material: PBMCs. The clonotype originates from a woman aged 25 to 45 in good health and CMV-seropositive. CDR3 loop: CASSLVSRNTEAFF. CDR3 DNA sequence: TGCGCCAGCAGCTTGGTTAGCAGAAACACTGAAGCTTTCTTT.